Presented here are 17 T cell receptor beta chains from one specimen sequenced in a study of blood T cell repertoires in COVID-19. Using immunoSEQ multiplex PCR, the repertoire was profiled, and TCRdb retains in-frame clones only, with some absent. The sample yields 490,000 or so clones, about 88% seen once. The specimen sequenced was PBMCs or T cells enriched from blood (not recorded which). These receptors were taken from a woman aged 60 to 75 who had recovered from COVID-19.

The CDR3 here is CATSDWDTSYEQYF. CDR3 sequence (DNA): TGTGCCACCAGTGATTGGGACACCTCCTACGAGCAGTACTTC. This chain links TRBV24-1 with TRBJ2-7; TRBD1 is a possible D gene (6 bases). This CDR3 has 14 amino acids. V was shortened by 2 bases and J by 0 bases, with 7 bases between the two germline ends. The germline V gene has CDR1 KGHDR and CDR2 SFDVKD.

The CDR3 here is CASSQIRDSRLRTEAFF. CDR3 sequence (DNA): TGCGCCAGCAGCCAGATCCGGGACAGTCGGTTGCGCACTGAAGCTTTCTTT. This rearrangement joins TRBV4-1 to TRBJ1-1; 7 bases agree with TRBD1. This CDR3 spans 17 amino acids. Germline CDR1 and CDR2: MGHRA and YSYEKL. V lost 3 bases to trimming and J lost 4 bases; unmatched junction nucleotides: 14.

The chain joins TRBV7-2 to TRBJ1-4; maybe TRBD1 (5 bases). The V and J ends lost 1 base and 4 bases respectively, with 13 bases between them. Germline V lookup: CDR1 SGHTA, CDR2 FQGNSA. The CDR3 has 16 amino acids. The chain's CDR3 is CASSLESAGINEKLFF. The CDR3, as DNA: TGTGCCAGCAGCTTAGAATCGGCAGGGATTAATGAAAAACTGTTTTTT.

Here the CDR3 reads CASSLSVDTEAFF. CDR3 DNA sequence: TGTGCCAGCAGTCTTTCGGTGGACACTGAAGCTTTCTTT. V and J are TRBV28 and TRBJ1-1; D is unresolved. Germline CDR1 MDHEN, CDR2 SYDVKM. Trimming shortened V by 5 bases and J by 3 bases, and 10 bases separated the two germline ends. The CDR3 runs 13 residues.

The DNA of the CDR3 is TGTGCCAGCAGTTTTGGTAAGGGGTACGAGCAGTACGTC. Translating it yields CASSFGKGYEQYV. The V and J genes are TRBV12-3 or TRBV12-4 and TRBJ2-7; D is perhaps TRBD1 (5 bases). This CDR3 region has 13 residues. V was pared by 3 bases and J by 4 bases, with 10 bases between.

This clone was observed a few times. V gene TRBV6-6 combines with J gene TRBJ1-3; D ambiguous. Germline V gene lookup returns CDR1 MNHNY and CDR2 SVGAGI (reference sequence). The CDR3 spans 12 residues. V lost 10 bases and J 4 bases, leaving 11 bases between the germline ends. CDR3 protein: CATRSEGNTIYF. CDR3 coding DNA: TGTGCCACCCGCTCGGAGGGAAACACCATATATTTT.

This sequence joins TRBV2 and TRBJ1-5; D not resolved. CDR1 is SNHLY and CDR2 is FYNNEI in the germline V gene. CDR3 length equals 13 residues. The germline V and J ends were trimmed by 8 bases and 2 bases, with 10 bases remaining between them. The CDR3 loop is CASGGRGNQPQHF. CDR3 coding DNA: TGTGCCAGCGGAGGAAGAGGCAATCAGCCCCAGCATTTT.

This chain joins TRBV10-2 and TRBJ1-5; D not certain. Between the trimmed V and J ends, which lost 3 bases and 2 bases, there was a span of 17 bases. The CDR3 sequence is 17 residues long. Germline V CDR1 and CDR2: WSHSY, SAAADI. CDR3 nucleotides: TGCGCCAGCAGTGATTCGACGGGTCTGGGAGGCAATCAGCCCCAGCATTTT. It translates to CASSDSTGLGGNQPQHF.

The chain carries TRBV27 and TRBJ1-1; 7 bases map to TRBD1. The length of the CDR3 is 14 residues. Germline values: CDR1 MNHEY, CDR2 SMNVEV (reference sequence). After removal of 7 bases from V and 5 bases from J, the junction contained 10 bases not matched to a gene. CDR3 sequence reads: CASNFRAGGTEAFF. In DNA form, the CDR3 reads TGTGCCAGCAACTTTAGGGCAGGGGGAACTGAAGCTTTCTTT.

This chain uses TRBV12-3 or TRBV12-4 with TRBJ1-5; no firm D call. Trimming removed 6 bases at V and 0 bases at J, with 3 bases between. This CDR3 is 12 amino acids long. This chain's CDR3 is CASSNSNQPQHF. The CDR3 DNA is TGTGCCAGCAGCAATAGCAATCAGCCCCAGCATTTT.

This chain links TRBV5-1 with TRBJ2-1, with D tentatively TRBD1 (5 bases). Germline CDR1 SGHRS, CDR2 YFSETQ. The CDR3 consists of 13 residues. V was cut by 6 bases and J by 8 bases, with 15 bases left in between. The CDR3 coding sequence is TGCGCCAGCAAACTGATAGGGGTCGATGAGCAGTTCTTC. Residues: CASKLIGVDEQFF.

The chain combines TRBV7-8 with TRBJ1-5; TRBD1 might be the D (5 bases). In germline, CDR1 is SGHVS, CDR2 FQNEAQ. The CDR3 is made up of 14 amino acids. The DNA for the CDR3 is TGTGCATCCGCGGGGGGTAGTGGCAATCAGCCCCAGCATTTT. Translated: CASAGGSGNQPQHF.

V and J are TRBV9 and TRBJ2-5, with 7 bases that match TRBD1. V shed 1 base, J shed 3 bases, and the junction held 0 bases outside the gene matches. This CDR3 contains 13 residues. Germline V CDR1 and CDR2: SGDLS, YYNGEE. For the CDR3, the DNA is TGTGCCAGCAGCGTACAGGGGGAAGAGACCCAGTACTTC. This codes for CASSVQGEETQYF.

This chain connects TRBV2 to TRBJ2-1, with D perhaps matching TRBD1 (6 bases). The CDR3 has 16 amino acids. Germline V lookup: CDR1 SNHLY, CDR2 FYNNEI. The V and J ends lost 6 bases and 0 bases respectively, with 15 bases between them. CDR3: CASSYRDQSSYNEQFF. DNA of the CDR3: TGTGCCAGCAGCTACAGGGACCAGAGCTCCTACAATGAGCAGTTCTTC.

The CDR3 DNA follows: TGTGCCAGCAGCCCCTACAGGGGAATCGACGAGCAGTACTTC. The encoded protein is CASSPYRGIDEQYF. The V call is TRBV7-8, the J call TRBJ2-7, with 7 positions matching TRBD1. CDR3 length: 14 amino acids. Germline V lookup: CDR1 SGHVS, CDR2 FQNEAQ. V lost 5 bases to trimming and J lost 5 bases; unmatched junction nucleotides: 9.

This chain uses TRBV20-1 with TRBJ1-2; 7 bases line up with TRBD1. In germline, CDR1 is DFQATT, CDR2 SNEGSKA (reference sequence). Trimming at V came to 3 bases and at J to 1 base, leaving 8 bases not matched to a gene. This CDR3 is built from 15 residues. For the CDR3, the DNA is TGCAGTGCTAGTCCGCACGGGGACAGTAACTATGGCTACACCTTC. Translation gives CSASPHGDSNYGYTF.

Worth noting for this clone: In the same sample, other DNA sequences code for this CDR3. The genes are TRBV5-1 and TRBJ1-4; perhaps TRBD1 as D (6 bases). With 4 bases removed from V and 5 bases from J, the gap between germline ends came to 12 bases. Germline CDR1 reads SGHRS; CDR2 reads YFSETQ. CDR3 size: 14 residues. The DNA for the CDR3 is TGCGCCAGCAGCCCAGGACAGCCGAATGAAAAACTGTTTTTT. Translation: CASSPGQPNEKLFF. Complete variable domain (other parts from reference TRBV5-1 and TRBJ1-4): KAGVTQTPRYLIKTRGQQVTLSCSPISGHRSVSWYQQTPGQGLQFLFEYFSETQRNKGNFPGRFSGRQFSNSRSEMNVSTLELGDSALYLCASSPGQPNEKLFFGSGTQLSVL.